The 5 T cell receptor beta chains listed next were all sequenced from one sample in a study of metastatic and nonmetastatic thyroid tumors. With MiXCR, TCRdb reprocessed the PCR reads. The sample yields more than 10,000 clones, about a quarter seen once. The entire patient cohort was treatment-naive prior to thyroid surgery. The specimen was adjacent normal tissue. The receptor set was obtained from a female donor with papillary thyroid cancer or a benign thyroid nodule (not recorded which). Some clones in this sample may be carry-over from other donors' samples.

This clone is medium-sized by share. V gene TRBV6-1 combines with J gene TRBJ2-1; 11 bases are shared with TRBD2. The CDR3 is 15 amino acids. The V segment lost 7 bases and the J segment 4 bases; nucleotides outside the gene matches: 6. Germline-derived CDR1 and CDR2 are MNHNS and SASEGT. The CDR3 region is CASTPIAGGYNEQFF. DNA for the CDR3: TGTGCCAGCACCCCGATAGCGGGAGGGTACAATGAGCAGTTCTTC.

This clone was picked up a small number of times. The V gene is TRBV27, the J gene TRBJ2-7; 7 positions agree with TRBD1. Germline V gene sequence: CDR1 MNHEY, CDR2 SMNVEV (reference sequence). CDR3 size: 14 residues. After removal of 5 bases from V and 2 bases from J, the junction contained 6 bases not matched to a gene. The CDR3 region has the DNA TGTGCCAGCAGTCCGATCGGGACAGCCTACGAGCAGTACTTC. It is translated as CASSPIGTAYEQYF.

In its sample, this clone was seen a few times. The chain carries TRBV27 and TRBJ2-1; a weak D match, TRBD2 (6 bases). Germline V gene sequence: CDR1 MNHEY, CDR2 SMNVEV (reference sequence). Deletions cut 4 bases from V and 3 bases from J, with 16 bases between. The CDR3 is 16 amino acids. This CDR3 is CASSSLRGGIYNEQFF. CDR3 coding DNA: TGTGCCAGCAGTTCGTTAAGGGGCGGGATCTACAATGAGCAGTTCTTC.

In its sample, this clone ranks as medium-sized. The V and J genes are TRBV20-1 and TRBJ2-5, with a possible D match to TRBD2 (5 bases). The CDR3 has 15 residues. The germline V and J ends were trimmed by 2 bases and 1 base, with 14 bases remaining between them. Germline CDR1 and CDR2: DFQATT and SNEGSKA (reference sequence). CDR3 bases: TGCAGTGCTAGAACTCTAGGACTCCCCCAAGAGACCCAGTACTTC. This gives the protein CSARTLGLPQETQYF.

By share, this clone ranks as large. This chain connects TRBV7-3 to TRBJ2-1; D is possibly TRBD2 (6 bases). The CDR3 spans 16 residues. From germline, CDR1 is SGHTA and CDR2 FQGTGA. The V gene lost 2 bases and the J gene lost 6 bases, with 17 bases spanning the gap. CDR3 nucleotides: TGTGCCAGCAGCTTACTTGCGGGAACGCACTTCAATGAGCAGTTCTTC. Residues: CASSLLAGTHFNEQFF. Filled out from reference TRBV7-3 and TRBJ2-1, the complete variable domain reads GAGVSQTPSNKVTEKGKYVELRCDPISGHTALYWYRQSLGQGPEFLIYFQGTGAADDSGLPNDRFFAVRPEGSVSTLKIQRTERGDSAVYLCASSLLAGTHFNEQFFGPGTRLTVL.